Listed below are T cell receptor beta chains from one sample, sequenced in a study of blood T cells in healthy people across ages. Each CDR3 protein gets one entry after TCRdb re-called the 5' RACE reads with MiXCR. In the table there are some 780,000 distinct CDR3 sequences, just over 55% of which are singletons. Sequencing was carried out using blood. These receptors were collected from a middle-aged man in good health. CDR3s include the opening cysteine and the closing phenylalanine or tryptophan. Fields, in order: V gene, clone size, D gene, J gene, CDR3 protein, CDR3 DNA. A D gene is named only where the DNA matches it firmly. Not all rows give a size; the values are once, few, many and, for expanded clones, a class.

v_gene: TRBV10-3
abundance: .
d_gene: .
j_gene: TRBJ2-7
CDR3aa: CAISESTVSEQYF
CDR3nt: TGTGCCATCAGTGAGTCGACCGTTAGCGAGCAGTACTTC

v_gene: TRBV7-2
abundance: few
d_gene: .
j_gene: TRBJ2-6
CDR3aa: CASSFTGPGANVLTF
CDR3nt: TGTGCCAGCAGCTTTACAGGGCCTGGGGCCAACGTCCTGACTTTC

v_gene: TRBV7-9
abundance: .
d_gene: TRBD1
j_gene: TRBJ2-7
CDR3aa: CASSPRDRVHEQYF
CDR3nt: TGTGCCAGCAGCCCGAGGGACAGGGTCCACGAGCAGTACTTC

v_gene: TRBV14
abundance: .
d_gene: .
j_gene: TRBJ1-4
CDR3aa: CASSPPGAGGFEKLFF
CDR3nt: TGTGCCAGCAGCCCCCCTGGCGCAGGAGGATTTGAAAAACTGTTTTTT

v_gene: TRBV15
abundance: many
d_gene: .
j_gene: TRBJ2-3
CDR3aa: CATSRDQGTDTQYF
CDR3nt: TGTGCCACCAGCAGAGATCAGGGCACAGATACGCAGTATTTT

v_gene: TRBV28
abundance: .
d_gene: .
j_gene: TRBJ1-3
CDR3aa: CASTIERHSGNTIYF
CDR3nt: TGTGCCAGCACAATTGAGCGCCACTCTGGAAACACCATATATTTT

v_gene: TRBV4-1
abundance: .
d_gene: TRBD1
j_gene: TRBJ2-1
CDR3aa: CASSQDEGTGPEQFF
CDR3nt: TGCGCCAGCAGCCAAGATGAGGGGACAGGTCCTGAGCAGTTCTTC

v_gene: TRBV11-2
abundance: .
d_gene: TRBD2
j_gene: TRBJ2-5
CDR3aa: CASSFSGGAQETQYF
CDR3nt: TGTGCCAGCAGCTTTAGCGGGGGGGCTCAAGAGACCCAGTACTTC

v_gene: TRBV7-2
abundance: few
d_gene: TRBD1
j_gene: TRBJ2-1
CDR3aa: CASSLRDSITDEQFF
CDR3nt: TGTGCCAGCAGCCTCCGGGACAGCATTACCGATGAGCAGTTCTTC

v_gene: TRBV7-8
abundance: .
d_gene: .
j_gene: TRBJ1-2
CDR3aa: CASSQRETNYGYTF
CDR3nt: TGTGCCAGCAGTCAACGTGAGACTAACTATGGCTACACCTTC

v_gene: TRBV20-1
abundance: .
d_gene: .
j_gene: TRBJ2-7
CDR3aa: CSAPVGPDEQYF
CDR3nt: TGCAGTGCCCCGGTGGGGCCTGACGAGCAGTACTTC

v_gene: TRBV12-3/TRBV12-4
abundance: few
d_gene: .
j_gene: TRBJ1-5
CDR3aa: CASSLRRNSNQPQHF
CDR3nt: TGTGCCAGCAGTTTGCGGCGGAATAGCAATCAGCCCCAGCATTTT

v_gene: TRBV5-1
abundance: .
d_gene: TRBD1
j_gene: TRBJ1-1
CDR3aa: CASSPGQGYEAFF
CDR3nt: TGCGCCAGCAGCCCGGGACAGGGATATGAAGCTTTCTTT

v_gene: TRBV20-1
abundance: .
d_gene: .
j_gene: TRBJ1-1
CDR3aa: CSASQSLNTEAFF
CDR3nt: TGCAGTGCTAGTCAGAGTTTGAACACTGAAGCTTTCTTT

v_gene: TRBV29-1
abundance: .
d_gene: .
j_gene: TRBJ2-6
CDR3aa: CSVENGGGGANVLTF
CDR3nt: TGCAGCGTTGAGAATGGGGGAGGTGGGGCCAACGTCCTGACTTTC

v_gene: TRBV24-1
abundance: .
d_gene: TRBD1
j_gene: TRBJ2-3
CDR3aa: CATGPGTGLMDTQYF
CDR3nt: TGTGCCACCGGACCCGGGACAGGGCTTATGGATACGCAGTATTTT

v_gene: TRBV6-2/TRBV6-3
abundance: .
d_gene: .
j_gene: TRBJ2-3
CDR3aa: CASSEIVRNLGYF
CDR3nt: TGTGCCAGCAGCGAGATTGTCAGGAATCTGGGGTATTTT

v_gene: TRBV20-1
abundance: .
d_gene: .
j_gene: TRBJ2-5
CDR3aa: CSARTDRETQYF
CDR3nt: TGCAGTGCTAGAACAGATCGGGAGACCCAGTACTTC

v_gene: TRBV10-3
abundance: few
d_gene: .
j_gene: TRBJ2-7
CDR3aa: CAISESQVSNEQYF
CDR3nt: TGTGCCATCAGTGAGTCGCAGGTGTCCAATGAGCAGTACTTC

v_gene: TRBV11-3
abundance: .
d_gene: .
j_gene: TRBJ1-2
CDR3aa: CASSVTGRRHYGYTF
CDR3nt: TGTGCCAGCAGCGTTACCGGACGGAGGCACTATGGCTACACCTTC

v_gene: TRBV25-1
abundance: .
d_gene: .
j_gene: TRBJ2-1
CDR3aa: CASSTPQGNIYNEQFF
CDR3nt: TGTGCCAGCAGTACCCCCCAGGGGAATATATACAATGAGCAGTTCTTC

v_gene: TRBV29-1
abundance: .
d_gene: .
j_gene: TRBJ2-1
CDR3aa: CSVVEYNEQFF
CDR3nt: TGCAGCGTTGTGGAGTACAATGAGCAGTTCTTC

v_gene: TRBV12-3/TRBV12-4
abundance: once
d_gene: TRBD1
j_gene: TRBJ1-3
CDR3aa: CASSLSRGQISGNTIYF
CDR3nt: TGTGCCAGCAGTCTTTCACGGGGACAGATCTCCGGAAACACCATATATTTT

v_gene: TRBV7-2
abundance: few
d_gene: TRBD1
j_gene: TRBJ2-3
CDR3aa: CASSKGQGGSDTQYF
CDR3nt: TGTGCCAGCAGCAAGGGACAGGGGGGCTCAGATACGCAGTATTTT

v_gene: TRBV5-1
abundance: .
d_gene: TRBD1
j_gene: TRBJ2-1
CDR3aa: CASSQQGLGYNEQFF
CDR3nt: TGCGCCAGCAGCCAACAGGGGTTAGGCTACAATGAGCAGTTCTTC

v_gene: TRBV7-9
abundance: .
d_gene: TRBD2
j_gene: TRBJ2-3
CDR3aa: CASSSNSGGLAALIQYF
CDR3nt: TGTGCCAGCAGCTCAAATTCAGGGGGACTAGCGGCCCTAATCCAGTATTTT

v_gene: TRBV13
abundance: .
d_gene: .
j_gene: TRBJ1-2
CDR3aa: CASSLGLANYGYTF
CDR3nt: TGTGCCAGCAGCTTAGGGTTAGCTAACTATGGCTACACCTTC

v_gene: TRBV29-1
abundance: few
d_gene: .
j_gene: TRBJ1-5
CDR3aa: CSVAAGVGSSQPQHF
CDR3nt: TGCAGCGTTGCCGCGGGGGTAGGTTCTTCACAGCCCCAGCATTTT

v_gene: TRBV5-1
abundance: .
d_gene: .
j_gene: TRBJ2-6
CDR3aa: CASSNQGPSGANVLTF
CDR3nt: TGCGCCAGCAGCAATCAGGGCCCCTCTGGGGCCAACGTCCTGACTTTC

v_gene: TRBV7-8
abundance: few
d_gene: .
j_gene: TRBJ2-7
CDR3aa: CASTRRTTAYEQYF
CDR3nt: TGTGCCAGCACCCGAAGGACGACAGCCTACGAGCAGTACTTC

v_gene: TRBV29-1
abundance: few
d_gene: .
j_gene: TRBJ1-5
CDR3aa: CSVEDLRPQHF
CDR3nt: TGCAGCGTTGAGGACCTCAGGCCCCAGCATTTT

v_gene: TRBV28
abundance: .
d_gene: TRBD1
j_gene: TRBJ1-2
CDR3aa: CASTRDRGSQGYTF
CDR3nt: TGTGCCAGCACTAGGGACAGGGGGTCACAAGGCTACACCTTC

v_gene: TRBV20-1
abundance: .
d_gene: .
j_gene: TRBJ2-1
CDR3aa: CSAPRDTYNEQFF
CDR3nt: TGCAGTGCTCCCCGGGACACCTACAATGAGCAGTTCTTC

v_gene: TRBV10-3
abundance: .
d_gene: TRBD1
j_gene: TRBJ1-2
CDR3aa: CAISDPDRGGYGYTF
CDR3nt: TGTGCCATCAGTGATCCGGACAGGGGAGGGTATGGCTACACCTTC

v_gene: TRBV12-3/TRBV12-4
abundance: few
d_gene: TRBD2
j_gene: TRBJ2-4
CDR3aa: CASSLTSGRHGQYF
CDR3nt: TGTGCCAGCAGTTTAACTAGCGGGAGACACGGGCAGTACTTC

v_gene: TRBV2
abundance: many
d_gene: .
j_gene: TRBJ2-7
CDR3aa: CASSDDGSYEQYF
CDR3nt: TGTGCCAGCAGTGACGATGGCTCCTACGAGCAGTACTTC

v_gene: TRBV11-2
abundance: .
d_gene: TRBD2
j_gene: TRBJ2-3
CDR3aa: CASSSYLPTSGGANTQYF
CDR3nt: TGTGCCAGCAGCTCCTATCTTCCGACTAGCGGGGGGGCAAATACGCAGTATTTT

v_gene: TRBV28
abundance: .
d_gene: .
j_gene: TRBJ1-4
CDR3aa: CASSFGQGGAEKLFF
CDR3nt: TGTGCCAGCAGTTTCGGCCAGGGAGGGGCGGAAAAACTGTTTTTT

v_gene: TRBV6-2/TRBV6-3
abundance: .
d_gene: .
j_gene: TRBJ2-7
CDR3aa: CASSPGDTSYEQYF
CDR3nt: TGTGCCAGCAGTCCGGGGGACACCTCCTACGAGCAGTACTTC

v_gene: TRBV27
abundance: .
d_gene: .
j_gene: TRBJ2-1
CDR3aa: CASSFLSGPGEQFF
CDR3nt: TGTGCCAGCAGTTTTCTGTCAGGGCCCGGTGAGCAGTTCTTC

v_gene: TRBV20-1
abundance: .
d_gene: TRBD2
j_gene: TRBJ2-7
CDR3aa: CSARSRGLAGVGYEQYF
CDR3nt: TGCAGTGCTAGATCCCGTGGACTAGCGGGAGTAGGTTACGAGCAGTACTTC

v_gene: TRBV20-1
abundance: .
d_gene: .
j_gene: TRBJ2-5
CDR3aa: CSARLQGGIETQYF
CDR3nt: TGCAGTGCTAGATTACAGGGAGGTATCGAGACCCAGTACTTC

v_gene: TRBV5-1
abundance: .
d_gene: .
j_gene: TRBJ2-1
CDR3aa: CASSPMLGNEQFF
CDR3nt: TGCGCCAGCAGCCCTATGCTGGGCAATGAGCAGTTCTTC

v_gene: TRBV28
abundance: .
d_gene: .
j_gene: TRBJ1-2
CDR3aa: CASSLILGGYTF
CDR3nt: TGTGCCAGCAGTTTAATACTGGGTGGCTACACCTTC

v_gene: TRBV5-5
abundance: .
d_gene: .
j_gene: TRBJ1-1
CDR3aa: CASSLGSANTEAFF
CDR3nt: TGTGCCAGCAGCTTGGGTTCAGCGAACACTGAAGCTTTCTTT

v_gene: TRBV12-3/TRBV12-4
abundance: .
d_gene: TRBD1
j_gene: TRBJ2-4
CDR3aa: CASSPRTGVKNIQYF
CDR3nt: TGTGCCAGCAGTCCACGGACAGGGGTCAAAAACATTCAGTACTTC

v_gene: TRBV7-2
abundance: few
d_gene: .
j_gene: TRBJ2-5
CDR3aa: CASSLDSGHQETQYF
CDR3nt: TGTGCCAGCAGCTTAGATTCGGGCCACCAAGAGACCCAGTACTTC

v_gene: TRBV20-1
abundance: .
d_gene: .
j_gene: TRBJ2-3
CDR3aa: CSASSGGTDTQYF
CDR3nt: TGCAGTGCTAGTAGCGGTGGTACAGATACGCAGTATTTT

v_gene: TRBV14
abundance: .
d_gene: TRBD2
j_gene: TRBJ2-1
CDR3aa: CASRLAGGNNEQFF
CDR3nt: TGTGCCAGCAGACTAGCGGGGGGTAACAATGAGCAGTTCTTC

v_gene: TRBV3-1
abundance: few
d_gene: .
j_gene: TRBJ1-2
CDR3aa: CASSQDRNGYTF
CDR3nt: TGTGCCAGCAGCCAAGATCGAAATGGCTACACCTTC

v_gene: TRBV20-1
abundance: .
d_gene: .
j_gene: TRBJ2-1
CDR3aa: CSASGLRTILYGEQFF
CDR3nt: TGCAGTGCTAGCGGGCTGCGGACTATACTTTATGGTGAGCAGTTCTTC

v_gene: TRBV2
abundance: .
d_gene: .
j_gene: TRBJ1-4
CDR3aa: CASSEAPTGKLFF
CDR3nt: TGTGCCAGCAGTGAAGCGCCTACCGGGAAACTGTTTTTT

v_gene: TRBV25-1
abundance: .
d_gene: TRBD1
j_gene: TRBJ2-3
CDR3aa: CASSERNRGSPTQYF
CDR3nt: TGTGCCAGCAGTGAAAGGAACAGGGGGTCTCCCACGCAGTATTTT

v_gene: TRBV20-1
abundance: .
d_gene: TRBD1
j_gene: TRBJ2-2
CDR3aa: CSARPRDRGLSGELFF
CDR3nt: TGCAGTGCTAGACCCCGGGACAGGGGGCTTAGCGGGGAGCTGTTTTTT

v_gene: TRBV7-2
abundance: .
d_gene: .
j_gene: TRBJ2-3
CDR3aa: CASTSSWADTQYF
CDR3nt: TGTGCCTCAACTTCCTCCTGGGCAGATACGCAGTATTTT

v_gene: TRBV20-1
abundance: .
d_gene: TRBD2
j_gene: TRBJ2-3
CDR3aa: CSASPLSGSGDTQYF
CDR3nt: TGCAGTGCTAGTCCTCTTAGCGGGAGTGGGGATACGCAGTATTTT

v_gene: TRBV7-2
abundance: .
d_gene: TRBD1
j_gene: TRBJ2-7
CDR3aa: CASSLDAGGTGSFWEQYF
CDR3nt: TGTGCCAGCAGCTTAGATGCCGGCGGGACAGGGAGTTTTTGGGAGCAGTACTTC

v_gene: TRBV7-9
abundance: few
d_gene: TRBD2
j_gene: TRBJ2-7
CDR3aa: CASSPTLAGEPYEQYF
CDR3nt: TGTGCCAGCAGCCCGACCTTAGCGGGGGAGCCCTACGAGCAGTACTTC